Given below is one T cell receptor beta chain in context. This CDR3 comprises 12 residues. Trimming pared 3 bases from V and 3 bases from J, leaving 8 bases between. Germline CDR1 reads GTSNPN; CDR2 reads SVGIG (reference sequence). This entry comes from a study of long-term antiretroviral therapy in people with HIV. The study used samples holding roughly 0.85-11 million cryopreserved PBMC before DNA extraction. An immunoSEQ assay, version v3.0, was performed at survey level. The target of sequencing was roughly 40,000-50,000 T-cell genomes per sample. Method: immunoSEQ multiplex PCR; TCRdb's copy keeps in-frame clones and lacks some. This repertoire shows 45,000 or so clones, 90% to 95% found once; its top ten account for around 3%.

This chain links TRBV30 with TRBJ1-2, with unresolved D. Sequencing was performed on unsorted PBMCs, taken 3.7 years after starting antiretroviral therapy. The TCR comes from a woman between 45 and 60 years old with HIV. The CDR3, as DNA: TGTGCCTGGAGCCCGTCTCACTATGGCTACACCTTC. Translation: CAWSPSHYGYTF.